This T cell receptor (beta chain) came from a study of response to subunit inactivated influenza vaccine. Findings and limits, study-wide: The authors proposed limited new T cell recruitment per seasonal influenza vaccination.

The CDR3 consists of 15 residues. Trimming cost V 5 bases and J 3 bases; bases outside gene matches: 6. Germline V gene sequence: CDR1 SGHTA, CDR2 FQGNSA. TCRdb re-derived calls from the RT-PCR reads in MiXCR, one entry per CDR3 protein. The sample comprises 630,000 or so distinct CDR3 sequences, roughly 14% of which are singletons, and 9.5% to 13% rests with the top ten. For this clonotype: What it recognizes is unknown.

The TCR comes from a man between 50 and 59 years old who received an inactivated influenza vaccine. Here the sequenced sample was PBMCs from blood, taken 11 to 12 days after vaccination. The chain employs TRBV7-2 and TRBJ1-3; 8 bases match TRBD1. The chain's CDR3 is CASSPRGTGGNTIYF. The CDR3, as DNA: TGTGCCAGCAGCCCCCGCGGGACAGGTGGAAACACCATATATTTT.